A single sample gave rise to the 30 T cell receptor beta chains below, sequenced in a study of cytomegalovirus exposure and HLA in healthy donors. PCR employed 60 Vbeta and 13 Jbeta primers. The assay was immunoSEQ multiplex PCR, and TCRdb's table has in-frame clones only and misses some. The sample shows approximately 150,000 clones, roughly 76% of them seen only once. The sequencing sample was made of PBMCs. These receptors were taken from a human donor in good health.

This chain links TRBV7-9 with TRBJ1-5; 7 nucleotides match TRBD1. There are 15 residues in the CDR3. Unmatched junction bases numbered 4, after V lost 5 bases and J lost 0 bases. CDR1 is SEHNR and CDR2 is FQNEAQ in the germline V gene (reference sequence). Here the CDR3 DNA reads TGTGCCAGCAGCGCTGGGACAGCTAGCAATCAGCCCCAGCATTTT. It encodes CASSAGTASNQPQHF.

This chain connects TRBV19 to TRBJ1-2, with TRBD1 as a possible D gene (6 bases). This CDR3 region has 14 residues. CDR1 is LNHDA, CDR2 SQIVND, per germline (reference sequence). Trimming cost V 3 bases and J 4 bases, with 12 bases left between them. The CDR3 loop reads CASSIPGGVYGYTF. The CDR3 DNA is TGTGCCAGTAGTATTCCGGGGGGCGTCTATGGCTACACCTTC.

This clone was detected once. V and J are TRBV4-2 and TRBJ2-3; 8 nucleotides match TRBD1. The CDR3 loop spans 14 amino acids. Germline V gene data show CDR1 as LGHNA and CDR2 as YNFKEQ. The V and J ends lost 7 bases and 5 bases, in that order; junction bases with no gene match: 8. Here the CDR3 DNA reads TGTGCCAGCACCGCGACAGGGGAGTTAGATACGCAGTATTTT. Its protein product is CASTATGELDTQYF.

This clone has only one observation. This chain links TRBV7-2 with TRBJ2-7; 13 bases are a match to TRBD2. Trimming took 3 bases from V and 2 from J; bases not matched to a gene: 4. Per the germline V gene, CDR1 is SGHTA and CDR2 is FQGNSA. The CDR3 is made up of 16 amino acids. This CDR3 reads CASSLAGLAGPYEQYF. Here the CDR3 DNA reads TGTGCCAGCAGCTTGGCGGGACTAGCGGGACCCTACGAGCAGTACTTC.

V usage is TRBV9 and J usage is TRBJ1-1, with D perhaps matching TRBD1 (5 bases). Germline V gene data show CDR1 as SGDLS and CDR2 as YYNGEE. This CDR3 is 16 amino acids long. The V and J ends lost 6 bases and 2 bases respectively, with 20 bases between them. The CDR3 protein is CASNNNKGLGNTEAFF. The CDR3 DNA reads as TGTGCCAGCAACAATAACAAGGGGCTGGGTAACACTGAAGCTTTCTTT.

This clone showed up just a few times. The chain has TRBV19 and TRBJ2-6; 7 bases line up with TRBD1. The CDR3 has 16 residues. Per the germline V gene, CDR1 is LNHDA and CDR2 is SQIVND (reference sequence). Unmatched junction bases numbered 4, after V lost 5 bases and J lost 0 bases. This CDR3 is CASSATGASGANVLTF. CDR3 coding DNA: TGTGCCAGTAGTGCCACAGGGGCCTCTGGGGCCAACGTCCTGACTTTC.

The chain recombines TRBV4-3 with TRBJ2-7, with D tentatively TRBD2 (6 bases). Per germline, CDR1 LGHNA and CDR2 YSLEER. The germline V and J ends were trimmed by 8 bases and 1 base, with 6 bases remaining between them. The length of the CDR3 is 11 residues. Here the CDR3 reads CASGTSYEQYF. The CDR3 DNA reads as TGCGCCAGCGGGACTTCCTACGAGCAGTACTTC.

The CDR3 DNA follows: TGTGCCAGCAAAAATTCCGGGAACTCTGGAAACACCATATATTTT. Protein: CASKNSGNSGNTIYF. This sequence joins TRBV27 and TRBJ1-3, with no clear D. Deletions cut 7 bases from V and 0 bases from J, with 13 bases between. Germline CDR1 reads MNHEY; CDR2 reads SMNVEV (reference sequence). The CDR3 has 15 residues.

V usage is TRBV7-9 and J usage is TRBJ1-2; D ambiguous. CDR3 length: 13 amino acids. Looked up from germline, CDR1 is SEHNR and CDR2 is FQNEAQ (reference sequence). V lost 5 bases and J 6 bases, leaving 13 bases between the germline ends. CDR3: CASSPRLGDGYTF. The CDR3 DNA sequence: TGTGCCAGCAGCCCTAGATTAGGAGATGGCTACACCTTC. Drawing the rest from reference TRBV7-9 and TRBJ1-2, the complete variable domain is DTGVSQNPRHKITKRGQNVTFRCDPISEHNRLYWYRQTLGQGPEFLTYFQNEAQLEKSRLLSDRFSAERPKGSFSTLEIQRTEQGDSAMYLCASSPRLGDGYTFGSGTRLTVV.

The DNA for the CDR3 is TGTGCCAGCAGCATAGGACAATACACCGGGGAGCTGTTTTTT. As protein: CASSIGQYTGELFF. The V and J genes are TRBV27 and TRBJ2-2; weak D call: TRBD1 (5 bases). This CDR3 spans 14 amino acids. Trimming left V 6 bases short and J 3 bases short, with 11 bases between. The germline V gene has CDR1 MNHEY and CDR2 SMNVEV (reference sequence).

The chain recombines TRBV7-2 with TRBJ2-5; 7 bases align to TRBD1. V lost 5 bases to trimming and J lost 8 bases; unmatched junction nucleotides: 14. This CDR3 contains 15 residues. Germline V gives CDR1 SGHTA, CDR2 FQGNSA. CDR3 region: CASSQPGTVTLTQYF. The CDR3 nucleotides are TGTGCCAGCAGCCAACCCGGGACAGTTACACTCACCCAGTACTTC. Full variable domain (remainder filled in from reference TRBV7-2 and TRBJ2-5): GAGVSQSPSNKVTEKGKDVELRCDPISGHTALYWYRQSLGQGLEFLIYFQGNSAPDKSGLPSDRFSAERTGGSVSTLTIQRTQQEDSAVYLCASSQPGTVTLTQYFGPGTRLLVL.

CDR3 in DNA: TGTGCCAGCAGTTCTCGGGACAGATCCTACGAGCAGTACTTC. The encoded protein is CASSSRDRSYEQYF. The rearrangement joins TRBV27 to TRBJ2-7; 7 bases agree with TRBD1. Losses at the gene ends were 4 bases for V and 1 base for J; bases not matched to a gene: 4. The CDR3 contains 14 residues. Germline V gene sequence: CDR1 MNHEY, CDR2 SMNVEV (reference sequence).

The chain employs TRBV7-8 and TRBJ2-7; tentative D call: TRBD1 (6 bases). Germline V gives CDR1 SGHVS, CDR2 FQNEAQ. This CDR3 has 15 residues. The V end lost 4 bases, the J end lost 0 bases, and 13 bases lay between the germline ends. The CDR3, as DNA: TGTGCCAGCAGCTCCACAGGGATATACTCCTACGAGCAGTACTTC. Translated: CASSSTGIYSYEQYF. Full variable domain (missing parts from reference TRBV7-8 and TRBJ2-7): GAGVSQSPRYKVAKRGQDVALRCDPISGHVSLFWYQQALGQGPEFLTYFQNEAQLDKSGLPSDRFFAERPEGSVSTLKIQRTQQEDSAVYLCASSSTGIYSYEQYFGPGTRLTVT.

In regard to this clone: Other DNA sequences in this specimen translate into the identical CDR3. The chain employs TRBV7-2 and TRBJ2-1; 11 nucleotides agree with TRBD2. V lost 1 base and J lost 10; bases outside the gene matches: 6. From germline, CDR1 is SGHTA and CDR2 FQGNSA. CDR3 length: 15 residues. The CDR3 sequence: CASSLELAGAQEQFF. DNA of the CDR3: TGTGCCAGCAGCTTAGAACTAGCGGGGGCCCAAGAGCAGTTCTTC.

The chain employs TRBV10-1 and TRBJ2-2; 9 positions match TRBD2. Germline V gene sequence: CDR1 WNHNN, CDR2 SYGVQD (reference sequence). The CDR3 covers 15 residues. V lost 2 bases to trimming and J lost 6 bases; unmatched junction nucleotides: 4. CDR3 sequence (DNA): TGCGCCAGCAGTGAGGTCGGACTAGCGTCCGGGGAGCTGTTTTTT. Protein: CASSEVGLASGELFF.

The chain recombines TRBV5-1 with TRBJ2-5; D is uncertain. CDR3 size: 15 residues. The germline V gene has CDR1 SGHRS and CDR2 YFSETQ. V lost 1 base and J lost 1, with 11 bases in between. In DNA form, the CDR3 reads TGCGCCAGCAGCTTGATGTCCGGGTCCCAAGAGACCCAGTACTTC. It encodes CASSLMSGSQETQYF.

J is TRBJ1-5 and V is TRBV6-6, with a weak D call TRBD1 (6 bases). CDR3 size: 16 residues. Deletions cut 8 bases from V and 6 bases from J, with 23 bases between. Germline loops: CDR1 MNHNY, CDR2 SVGAGI (reference sequence). CDR3 DNA sequence: TGTGCCAGCCGTAAAGGGGCGGGGGCAGTTAGTCAGCCCCAGCATTTT. Its translation: CASRKGAGAVSQPQHF.

V is TRBV9 and J is TRBJ2-5; 9 bases agree with TRBD2. CDR1 is SGDLS, CDR2 YYNGEE, per germline. The CDR3 spans 16 residues. J lost 4 bases, V lost 0 bases, and 7 bases had no gene match. CDR3 in amino acids: CASSVAASGALETQYF. Written as DNA, the CDR3 is TGTGCCAGCAGCGTAGCCGCTAGCGGGGCTCTAGAGACCCAGTACTTC. Filled out from reference TRBV9 and TRBJ2-5, the complete variable domain reads DSGVTQTPKHLITATGQRVTLRCSPRSGDLSVYWYQQSLDQGLQFLIQYYNGEERAKGNILERFSAQQFPDLHSELNLSSLELGDSALYFCASSVAASGALETQYFGPGTRLLVL.

This clone was found a few times. The chain uses TRBV6-5 and TRBJ1-6; 7 bases line up with TRBD1. The CDR3 runs 13 residues. Germline CDR1 is MNHEY and CDR2 is SVGAGI. J gave up 7 bases and V 8 bases, and 5 bases lay outside the gene matches. Here the CDR3 DNA reads TGTGCCAGCGGGACAGAAGACAATTCACCCCTCCACTTT. Its translation is CASGTEDNSPLHF.

This chain connects TRBV6-1 to TRBJ1-1, with D tentatively TRBD1 (6 bases). This CDR3 has 16 amino acids. Germline values: CDR1 MNHNS, CDR2 SASEGT. Deletions cut 0 bases from V and 1 base from J, with 12 bases between. CDR3 bases: TGTGCCAGCAGTGAAGCAATGGGGGCCTCGAACACTGAAGCTTTCTTT. Protein: CASSEAMGASNTEAFF.

This rearrangement joins TRBV9 to TRBJ2-3; 12 positions match TRBD2. The CDR3 runs 16 residues. V lost 1 base to trimming and J lost 4 bases; unmatched junction nucleotides: 4. CDR1 and CDR2 from the germline V gene are SGDLS and YYNGEE. The CDR3 bases are TGTGCCAGCAGCGTACTAGCGGGGGGGTACGCAGATACGCAGTATTTT. Encoded protein: CASSVLAGGYADTQYF.

The V gene is TRBV25-1, the J gene TRBJ2-2; 8 bases map to TRBD2. Losses at the gene ends were 11 bases for V and 4 bases for J; bases not matched to a gene: 12. This CDR3 is built from 15 residues. Germline-derived CDR1 and CDR2 are MGHDK and SYGVNS. DNA of the CDR3: TGTGCCGTCAGAACCGGGGGGGCGGTCACCGGGGAGCTGTTTTTT. Amino acid sequence: CAVRTGGAVTGELFF.

This CDR3 reads CASSNPLYEQYF. The CDR3 bases are TGTGCCAGCAGTAACCCACTCTACGAGCAGTACTTC. The rearrangement joins TRBV11-1 to TRBJ2-7, with D unresolved. The length of the CDR3 is 12 residues. Between the trimmed V and J ends, which lost 6 bases and 3 bases, there was a span of 9 bases. Germline-derived CDR1 and CDR2 are SGHAT and FQDESV (reference sequence).

The rearrangement joins TRBV6-6 to TRBJ1-2; 8 bases line up with TRBD1. CDR3 length equals 16 residues. CDR1 and CDR2 from the germline V gene are MNHNY and SVGAGI (reference sequence). The junction had 17 bases not matched to a gene; V was cut back by 6 bases and J by 8 bases. The DNA of the CDR3 is TGTGCCAGCAGCGAGAACTGGACAGGGCTAACTATGGGCTACACCTTC. It is translated as CASSENWTGLTMGYTF.

The chain has TRBV6-1 and TRBJ1-6; D is ambiguous. The germline CDR1 and CDR2 sequences are MNHNS and SASEGT. This CDR3 region has 14 residues. V lost 3 bases and J lost 5, with 8 bases in between. The CDR3 region has the DNA TGTGCCAGCAGTGAGAGCGCTAATAATTCACCCCTCCACTTT. It codes for CASSESANNSPLHF.

The chain links TRBV6-6 to TRBJ1-1; maybe TRBD1 (5 bases). The CDR3 runs to 13 residues. Trimming cost V 6 bases and J 1 base, with 9 bases left between them. From germline, CDR1 is MNHNY and CDR2 SVGAGI (reference sequence). The CDR3: CASSSRENTEAFF. The CDR3 nucleotides are TGTGCCAGCAGCTCCAGGGAGAACACTGAAGCTTTCTTT.

This chain uses TRBV27 with TRBJ1-2, with D maybe TRBD1 (6 bases). V was pared by 6 bases and J by 6 bases, with 14 bases between. The CDR3 is 13 amino acids. In germline, CDR1 is MNHEY, CDR2 SMNVEV (reference sequence). The CDR3 spells CASSDRMWDGYTF. As DNA, the CDR3 is TGTGCCAGCAGCGACAGGATGTGGGATGGCTACACCTTC.

Here the CDR3 DNA reads TGTGCCAGCAGCCAAGATACTAGCGGGGGGGTTAGTAATGAGCAGTTCTTC. This codes for CASSQDTSGGVSNEQFF. This chain links TRBV4-2 with TRBJ2-1, with 13 bases lining up with TRBD2. V lost 0 bases to trimming and J lost 7 bases; unmatched junction nucleotides: 6. The germline CDR1 and CDR2 sequences are LGHNA and YNFKEQ. The length of the CDR3 is 17 residues.

The chain carries TRBV10-1 and TRBJ1-1; D is unresolved. Germline lookup yields CDR1 WNHNN and CDR2 SYGVQD (reference sequence). V lost 5 bases and J lost 3, with 7 bases in between. The CDR3 covers 12 residues. The CDR3 loop reads CASSTGDTEAFF. As DNA, the CDR3 is TGCGCCAGCAGTACGGGTGACACTGAAGCTTTCTTT.

The rearrangement links TRBV19 to TRBJ2-3, with D perhaps TRBD2 (5 bases). The CDR3 is 12 residues long. Germline assignment: CDR1 LNHDA and CDR2 SQIVND (reference sequence). V lost 7 bases, J lost 4 bases, and 9 bases lay in between. CDR3 loop: CASTRGADTQYF. The DNA of the CDR3 is TGTGCCAGTACCCGGGGAGCAGATACGCAGTATTTT.